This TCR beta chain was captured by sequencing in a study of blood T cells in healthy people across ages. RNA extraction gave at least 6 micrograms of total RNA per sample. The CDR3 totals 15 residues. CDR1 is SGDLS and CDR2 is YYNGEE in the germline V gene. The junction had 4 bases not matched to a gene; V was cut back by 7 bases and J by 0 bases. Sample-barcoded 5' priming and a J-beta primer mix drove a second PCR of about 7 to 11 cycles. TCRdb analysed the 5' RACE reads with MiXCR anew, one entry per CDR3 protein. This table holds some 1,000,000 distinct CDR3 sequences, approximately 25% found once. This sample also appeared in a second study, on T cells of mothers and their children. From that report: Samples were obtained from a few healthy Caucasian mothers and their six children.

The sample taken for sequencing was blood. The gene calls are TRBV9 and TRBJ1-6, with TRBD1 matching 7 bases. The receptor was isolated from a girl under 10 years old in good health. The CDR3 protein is CASARDSSYNSPLHF. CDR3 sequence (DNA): TGTGCCAGCGCCCGGGACAGCTCCTATAATTCACCCCTCCACTTT. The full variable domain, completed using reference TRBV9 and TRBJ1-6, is DSGVTQTPKHLITATGQRVTLRCSPRSGDLSVYWYQQSLDQGLQFLIQYYNGEERAKGNILERFSAQQFPDLHSELNLSSLELGDSALYFCASARDSSYNSPLHFGNGTRLTVT.